Detailed here is one T cell receptor beta chain. This specimen comes from a study of cytomegalovirus exposure and HLA in healthy donors. Use of 60 Vbeta and 13 Jbeta primers characterized the PCR. The repertoire was sequenced with immunoSEQ multiplex PCR; TCRdb's copy has only in-frame clones and lacks some. Its table lists about 62,000 clones. The CDR3 consists of 15 residues. Looked up from germline, CDR1 is SGHNT and CDR2 is YENEEA. Between the trimmed V and J ends, which lost 5 bases and 0 bases, there was a span of 13 bases. J is TRBJ1-1 and V is TRBV11-3, with D uncertain. The sequenced sample was PBMCs. The source is a man aged 30-40 years in good health and CMV-seropositive. The CDR3 loop reads CASSGPGNMNTEAFF. The CDR3 DNA is TGTGCCAGCAGCGGACCGGGAAATATGAACACTGAAGCTTTCTTT.